The clone carrying this TCR beta chain came up many times. TCRdb re-analysed the reads in MiXCR, keeping a single row per CDR3 protein. The table lists around 120,000 distinct CDR3 sequences, almost 9% of them singletons. The germline CDR1 and CDR2 sequences are MNHEY and SVGEGT. With 0 bases removed from V and 0 bases from J, the gap between germline ends came to 9 bases. The CDR3 consists of 16 residues. This record belongs to a study of T cell repertoires in cytomegalovirus infection. Whole-study context: Indications of both CMV infection and matching HLA type were provided by public TCR beta signatures.

The TCR comes from a human donor in good health (CMV status not recorded). Some clones in this sample may be carry-over from other donors' samples. The J gene is TRBJ1-5, the V gene TRBV6-2 or TRBV6-3, with a possible D match to TRBD1 (5 bases). The sample consisted of PBMCs. CDR3: CASSYSEGTSNQPQHF. The DNA of the CDR3 is TGTGCCAGCAGTTACTCTGAGGGGACTAGCAATCAGCCCCAGCATTTT.